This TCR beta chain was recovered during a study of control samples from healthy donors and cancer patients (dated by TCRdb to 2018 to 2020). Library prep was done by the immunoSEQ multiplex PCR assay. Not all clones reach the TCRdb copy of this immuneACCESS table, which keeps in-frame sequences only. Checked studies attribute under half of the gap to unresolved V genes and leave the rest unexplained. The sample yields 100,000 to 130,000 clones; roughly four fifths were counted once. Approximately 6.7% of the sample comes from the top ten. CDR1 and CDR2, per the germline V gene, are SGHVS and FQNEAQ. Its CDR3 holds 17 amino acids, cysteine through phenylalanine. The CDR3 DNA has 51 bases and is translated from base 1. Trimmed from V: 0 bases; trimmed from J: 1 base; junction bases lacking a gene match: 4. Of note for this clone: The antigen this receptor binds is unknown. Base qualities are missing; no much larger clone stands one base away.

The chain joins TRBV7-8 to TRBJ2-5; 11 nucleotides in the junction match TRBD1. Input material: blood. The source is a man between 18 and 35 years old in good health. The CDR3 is CASSLALGTGGQETQYF. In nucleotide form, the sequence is TGTGCCAGCAGCTTAGCGCTAGGGACAGGGGGCCAAGAGACCCAGTACTTC.